This paragraph covers one T cell receptor beta chain sequence. These data come from a study of blood T cell repertoires in COVID-19. CDR1 is LNHDA and CDR2 is SQIVND in the germline V gene (reference sequence). The CDR3 has 16 residues. Trimming removed 1 base from V and 4 bases from J; junction bases left unmatched: 8. Sequenced by immunoSEQ multiplex PCR; TCRdb stores in-frame clones only, minus some. This table holds about 160,000 clones, around 83% found once. The sample was peripheral blood. This receptor was obtained from a middle-aged man with acute or convalescent COVID-19. The chain employs TRBV19 and TRBJ2-5; 8 nucleotides align to TRBD2. The CDR3 bases are TGTGCCAGTAGTATAGTGACCGGGGGGGGCCGAGAGACCCAGTACTTC. This encodes CASSIVTGGGRETQYF.